This T cell receptor beta chain was recovered during a study of human T cells and chemical hapten exposure. Overall study: After 6 days, upper back 0.01% DPC patch tests were scored. A mostly female patient group had alopecia areata, totalis or universalis. Across samples, TCR yields varied, mostly owing to small differences in pooled library volumes. Study-wide findings and caveats: Alopecia in the donors means their immune response may deviate from healthy people's.

Sample time point: patch test 1, 2 weeks after DPC sensitization. Regarding treatment: therapeutic diphenylcyclopropenone sensitization with weekly scalp DPC. As regards this clonotype: Its antigen remains unidentified.

The CDR3 loop spans 19 amino acids. Germline V CDR1 and CDR2: SNHLY, FYNNEI. With 5 bases clipped from V and 0 bases from J, the junction kept 10 bases outside the gene matches. Each CDR3 protein is one row after TCRdb ran MiXCR on the RACE reads. Of approximately 82,000 distinct CDR3 sequences in the sample, roughly 12% were seen once. Specimen: whole blood, collected in connection with sensitization to the hapten diphenylcyclopropenone (DPC). V gene TRBV2 combines with J gene TRBJ2-5; 15 bases map to TRBD2. The clonotype comes from a woman in her fifties or sixties with alopecia areata. Some clones in this sample may be carry-over from other donors' samples. Written as DNA, the CDR3 is TGTGCCAGCAGTCCTCGGGGACTAGCGGGGGGCCCGTACCAAGAGACCCAGTACTTC. Translating gives CASSPRGLAGGPYQETQYF.